This TCR beta chain was recorded in a study of blood T cell repertoires in COVID-19. This CDR3 is built from 14 residues. Germline loops: CDR1 DFQATT, CDR2 SNEGSKA (reference sequence). Between the trimmed V and J ends, which lost 3 bases and 4 bases, there was a span of 14 bases. Produced via immunoSEQ multiplex PCR; TCRdb's table is partial and in-frame only. The table includes under 150,000 clones, more than 70% detected once. The sample consisted of peripheral blood. The chain carries TRBV20-1 and TRBJ2-3; D not certain. The source is a woman in her sixties or seventies who had recovered from COVID-19. The CDR3 sequence is CSASQSLRADTQYF. The CDR3 region has the DNA TGCAGTGCTAGTCAATCCCTGAGAGCAGATACGCAGTATTTT.